This T cell receptor beta chain originates from a study of monozygotic twins with inflammatory bowel disease. Study-level points and caveats: Neither one strong signal nor one clonotype associated with IBD was supported. Compared with healthy co-twins, IBD patients showed reduced TCRbeta repertoire diversity by inverse Simpson. The analysis did not separate different T cell subtypes.

The UMIs contained a 6-nucleotide sample barcode. They were added by template switching during cDNA synthesis. From its re-call of the 5' RACE reads, TCRdb lists each CDR3 protein once, without DNA. The sample has about 380,000 distinct CDR3 sequences, and its top ten clones hold just over 2.5%. The CDR3 consists of 15 residues. Regarding this clonotype: Antigen specificity is unknown.

The chain joins TRBV12-3 or TRBV12-4 to TRBJ1-6; TCRdb gives TRBD1 as the D gene, but with no DNA this cannot be confirmed. Sequenced sample: blood. The receptor was isolated from a human donor with ulcerative colitis or Crohn's disease, or a healthy co-twin of an affected twin (not recorded which). CDR3 amino acids: CASSLAQTGSSPLHF.